This is a list of T cell receptor beta chains from one sample in a study of blood T cell repertoires in COVID-19. Sequencing was performed with immunoSEQ multiplex PCR; in TCRdb, only in-frame clones are kept and a portion is missing. The sample consists of about 200,000 clones, around nine tenths of them appearing once. Sample: peripheral blood. These receptors were obtained from a man aged 50-59 years with COVID-19, enrolled during active disease. The CDR3 runs from the conserved cysteine through the conserved F or W. Each record gives: clone size, J gene, V gene, D gene, CDR3 DNA, CDR3 protein. D genes are given only for firm matches. Clone size is shown for a subset of rows, as once, few, many or a class of expanded clone.

abundance: -
j_gene: TRBJ2-7
v_gene: TRBV7-9
d_gene: -
CDR3nt: TGTGCCAGTGAGTCGACTAGCTCCTACGAGCAGTACTTC
CDR3aa: CASESTSSYEQYF

abundance: -
j_gene: TRBJ2-5
v_gene: TRBV6-6
d_gene: TRBD1
CDR3nt: TGTGCCATCGACAGGGGGCACGGAGAGACCCAGTACTTC
CDR3aa: CAIDRGHGETQYF

abundance: -
j_gene: TRBJ2-7
v_gene: TRBV9
d_gene: -
CDR3nt: TGTGCCAGCAGCGTAGGTCCAGGGTCCTACGAGCAGTACTTC
CDR3aa: CASSVGPGSYEQYF

abundance: few
j_gene: TRBJ2-5
v_gene: TRBV3-1/TRBV3-2
d_gene: TRBD2
CDR3nt: TGTGCCAGCAGCCAAGCTGAGACTAGCGAGACCCAGTACTTC
CDR3aa: CASSQAETSETQYF

abundance: -
j_gene: TRBJ2-1
v_gene: TRBV27
d_gene: -
CDR3nt: TGTGCCAGCAGTTTCCGCCCCACAAACCCTTCCTACAATGAGCAGTTCTTC
CDR3aa: CASSFRPTNPSYNEQFF

abundance: -
j_gene: TRBJ2-5
v_gene: TRBV4-3
d_gene: -
CDR3nt: TGCGCCAGCAGCCAAGAGCGGGCCGCGCTGGAGACCCAGTACTTC
CDR3aa: CASSQERAALETQYF

abundance: -
j_gene: TRBJ2-1
v_gene: TRBV2
d_gene: TRBD2
CDR3nt: TGTGCCAGCAGGAGGGGAGCGGGGGGTTTTAATGAGCAGTTCTTC
CDR3aa: CASRRGAGGFNEQFF

abundance: -
j_gene: TRBJ1-1
v_gene: TRBV20-1
d_gene: -
CDR3nt: TGCAGTGCCGGAGAAGGTTTCTTT
CDR3aa: CSAGEGFF

abundance: -
j_gene: TRBJ2-5
v_gene: TRBV24-1
d_gene: TRBD2
CDR3nt: TGTGCCACCAGTGGCGGGACTAGCGGAGAGACCCAGTACTTC
CDR3aa: CATSGGTSGETQYF

abundance: -
j_gene: TRBJ1-6
v_gene: TRBV18
d_gene: TRBD1
CDR3nt: TGTGCCAGCTCACCACCCGGGACAGACAATTCACCCCTCCACTTT
CDR3aa: CASSPPGTDNSPLHF

abundance: -
j_gene: TRBJ2-3
v_gene: TRBV29-1
d_gene: TRBD2
CDR3nt: TGCAGCGTTACGGGACTAGCGGGGAACACAGATACGCAGTATTTT
CDR3aa: CSVTGLAGNTDTQYF

abundance: -
j_gene: TRBJ2-3
v_gene: TRBV2
d_gene: TRBD2
CDR3nt: TGTGCCAGCAGTGTATTTGCGGGAGAAGATACGCAGTATTTT
CDR3aa: CASSVFAGEDTQYF

abundance: -
j_gene: TRBJ1-4
v_gene: TRBV7-9
d_gene: -
CDR3nt: TGTGCCAGCAGCTTAGGAGGGTTCGAGGAAAAACTGTTTTTT
CDR3aa: CASSLGGFEEKLFF

abundance: -
j_gene: TRBJ1-3
v_gene: TRBV20-1
d_gene: -
CDR3nt: TGCAGTGCTAGGGGCGAAAACACCATATATTTT
CDR3aa: CSARGENTIYF

abundance: -
j_gene: TRBJ1-4
v_gene: TRBV5-1
d_gene: -
CDR3nt: TGCGCCAGCAGCTTCGACAGCCCCAATCAAAAACTGTTTTTT
CDR3aa: CASSFDSPNQKLFF

abundance: -
j_gene: TRBJ2-1
v_gene: TRBV4-2
d_gene: TRBD2
CDR3nt: TGTGCCAGCAGCCAAGAAAAAGCGGGAGACCCCCGCTCCTACAATGAGCAGTTCTTC
CDR3aa: CASSQEKAGDPRSYNEQFF

abundance: -
j_gene: TRBJ2-3
v_gene: TRBV5-4
d_gene: TRBD2
CDR3nt: TGTGCCACTAAGCGTTGGGCGGGGGGAAACACAGATACGCAGTATTTT
CDR3aa: CATKRWAGGNTDTQYF

abundance: -
j_gene: TRBJ2-1
v_gene: TRBV27
d_gene: TRBD1
CDR3nt: TGTGCCAGCAGTCCACAGGGGGCTGGTGAGCAGTTCTTC
CDR3aa: CASSPQGAGEQFF

abundance: few
j_gene: TRBJ1-2
v_gene: TRBV5-1
d_gene: TRBD1
CDR3nt: TGCGCCAGCAGCCGTACAGGGGATCTAGCTAACTATGGCTACACCTTC
CDR3aa: CASSRTGDLANYGYTF

abundance: once
j_gene: TRBJ2-2
v_gene: TRBV7-6
d_gene: -
CDR3nt: TGTGCCAGCAGCTTAGGTTTAACCCAGGGGACCGGGGAGCTGTTTTTT
CDR3aa: CASSLGLTQGTGELFF

abundance: few
j_gene: TRBJ2-1
v_gene: TRBV11-3
d_gene: TRBD1
CDR3nt: TGTGCCAGCAGCTTAACGGGACAGGGGAACAATGAGCAGTTCTTC
CDR3aa: CASSLTGQGNNEQFF

abundance: -
j_gene: TRBJ2-3
v_gene: TRBV5-6
d_gene: -
CDR3nt: TGTGCCAGCAGCTTGGCCGGGGGTCCAGATACGCAGTATTTT
CDR3aa: CASSLAGGPDTQYF

abundance: -
j_gene: TRBJ2-5
v_gene: TRBV9
d_gene: -
CDR3nt: TGTGCCAGCAGCGCCGACCCCGCGGGAGAGACCCAGTACTTC
CDR3aa: CASSADPAGETQYF

abundance: once
j_gene: TRBJ2-1
v_gene: TRBV16
d_gene: TRBD2
CDR3nt: TGTGCCAGCAGCCCTCGGGAGGGGAGTTACAATGAGCAGTTCTTC
CDR3aa: CASSPREGSYNEQFF

abundance: -
j_gene: TRBJ2-1
v_gene: TRBV7-2
d_gene: TRBD1
CDR3nt: TGTGCCAGCAGCCTCGACAGGGGGTCTTACAATGAGCAGTTCTTC
CDR3aa: CASSLDRGSYNEQFF

abundance: -
j_gene: TRBJ1-5
v_gene: TRBV27
d_gene: TRBD1
CDR3nt: TGTGCCAGCAGCCCGGGACAGTTCTATAGCAATCAGCCCCAGCATTTT
CDR3aa: CASSPGQFYSNQPQHF

abundance: -
j_gene: TRBJ2-1
v_gene: TRBV7-3
d_gene: -
CDR3nt: TGTGCCAGCAGCCCCGGAGGGAACTATGAGCAGTTCTTC
CDR3aa: CASSPGGNYEQFF

abundance: few
j_gene: TRBJ2-3
v_gene: TRBV15
d_gene: TRBD2
CDR3nt: TGTGCCACCAGCAGATCCGGCTCTAGCGGGGGCACAGATACGCAGTATTTT
CDR3aa: CATSRSGSSGGTDTQYF

abundance: -
j_gene: TRBJ1-2
v_gene: TRBV6-5
d_gene: -
CDR3nt: TGTGCCAGCAGTTACTCGTATCCGCCCTCAGTCTATGGCTACACCTTC
CDR3aa: CASSYSYPPSVYGYTF

abundance: -
j_gene: TRBJ1-2
v_gene: TRBV7-9
d_gene: -
CDR3nt: TGTGCCAGCAGCCCCTTTTGGGAGGCGGATGGCTACACCTTC
CDR3aa: CASSPFWEADGYTF

abundance: -
j_gene: TRBJ2-1
v_gene: TRBV6-6
d_gene: TRBD2
CDR3nt: TGTGCCAGCAGTTACGCGGGGACTAGCCTCATTAATGAGCAGTTCTTC
CDR3aa: CASSYAGTSLINEQFF

abundance: -
j_gene: TRBJ1-2
v_gene: TRBV5-4
d_gene: TRBD1
CDR3nt: TGTGCCAGCAGCTTTTCGGACAGGGGGCAGGACTATGGCTACACCTTC
CDR3aa: CASSFSDRGQDYGYTF

abundance: -
j_gene: TRBJ1-1
v_gene: TRBV27
d_gene: -
CDR3nt: TGTGCCAGCAGTTTGCGCGGGACTAACACTGAAGCTTTCTTT
CDR3aa: CASSLRGTNTEAFF

abundance: once
j_gene: TRBJ1-4
v_gene: TRBV6-1
d_gene: -
CDR3nt: TGTGCCAGCAGTGCCCCGACTTCAACTAATGAAAAACTGTTTTTT
CDR3aa: CASSAPTSTNEKLFF

abundance: -
j_gene: TRBJ2-5
v_gene: TRBV5-1
d_gene: TRBD1
CDR3nt: TGCGCCAGCAGCGGGGACAGAGTTGAGACCCAGTACTTC
CDR3aa: CASSGDRVETQYF

abundance: -
j_gene: TRBJ1-2
v_gene: TRBV19
d_gene: TRBD1
CDR3nt: TGTGCCAGTAGTAGAGGGGACAGGGGGCGACTTAACTATGGCTACACCTTC
CDR3aa: CASSRGDRGRLNYGYTF

abundance: once
j_gene: TRBJ2-3
v_gene: TRBV7-3
d_gene: TRBD2
CDR3nt: TGTGCCAGCAGCCGCCGTTTGGTAGCGGGGGGGGTTCCAGATACGCAGTATTTT
CDR3aa: CASSRRLVAGGVPDTQYF

abundance: -
j_gene: TRBJ1-1
v_gene: TRBV21-1
d_gene: -
CDR3nt: TGTGCCAGCAGCAAATTCGGGGGCACTGAAGCTTTCTTT
CDR3aa: CASSKFGGTEAFF

abundance: -
j_gene: TRBJ2-7
v_gene: TRBV4-1
d_gene: TRBD1
CDR3nt: TGCGCCAGCAGCCACACGTTGGGACAGGGAGTCTACGAGCAGTACTTC
CDR3aa: CASSHTLGQGVYEQYF

abundance: -
j_gene: TRBJ2-3
v_gene: TRBV27
d_gene: TRBD2
CDR3nt: TGTGCCAGCAGTCCCTCGCTAGCGGGGGGCACAGATACGCAGTATTTT
CDR3aa: CASSPSLAGGTDTQYF

abundance: few
j_gene: TRBJ1-1
v_gene: TRBV2
d_gene: -
CDR3nt: TGTGCCACCGGGATGAACACTGAAGCTTTCTTT
CDR3aa: CATGMNTEAFF

abundance: once
j_gene: TRBJ2-7
v_gene: TRBV5-4
d_gene: TRBD1
CDR3nt: TGTGCCAGCAGCTCCCGATCAGGGGGCCCCTACGAGCAGTACTTC
CDR3aa: CASSSRSGGPYEQYF

abundance: once
j_gene: TRBJ2-5
v_gene: TRBV18
d_gene: TRBD2
CDR3nt: TGTGCCAGCTCACTATTAGGACTAGCGGGAGAGACCCAGTACTTC
CDR3aa: CASSLLGLAGETQYF

abundance: -
j_gene: TRBJ2-5
v_gene: TRBV2
d_gene: TRBD1
CDR3nt: TGTGCCGGCTCCGGGACAGCACTAGAGACCCAGTACTTC
CDR3aa: CAGSGTALETQYF

abundance: -
j_gene: TRBJ2-3
v_gene: TRBV3-1/TRBV3-2
d_gene: -
CDR3nt: TGTGCCAGCAGCCCCTATCTAGCGAGCACAGATACGCAGTATTTT
CDR3aa: CASSPYLASTDTQYF

abundance: -
j_gene: TRBJ2-3
v_gene: TRBV28
d_gene: -
CDR3nt: TGTGCCAGCACCATTGACAGTAGCACAGATACGCAGTATTTT
CDR3aa: CASTIDSSTDTQYF

abundance: -
j_gene: TRBJ2-3
v_gene: TRBV6-4
d_gene: TRBD2
CDR3nt: TGTGCCAGCAGTGACCGGGCTAGCGGGGGGGCCGGCACAGATACGCAGTATTTT
CDR3aa: CASSDRASGGAGTDTQYF

abundance: -
j_gene: TRBJ2-7
v_gene: TRBV4-3
d_gene: TRBD1
CDR3nt: TGCGCCAGCAGCCAGGACAGGGGCGACGAGCAGTACTTC
CDR3aa: CASSQDRGDEQYF